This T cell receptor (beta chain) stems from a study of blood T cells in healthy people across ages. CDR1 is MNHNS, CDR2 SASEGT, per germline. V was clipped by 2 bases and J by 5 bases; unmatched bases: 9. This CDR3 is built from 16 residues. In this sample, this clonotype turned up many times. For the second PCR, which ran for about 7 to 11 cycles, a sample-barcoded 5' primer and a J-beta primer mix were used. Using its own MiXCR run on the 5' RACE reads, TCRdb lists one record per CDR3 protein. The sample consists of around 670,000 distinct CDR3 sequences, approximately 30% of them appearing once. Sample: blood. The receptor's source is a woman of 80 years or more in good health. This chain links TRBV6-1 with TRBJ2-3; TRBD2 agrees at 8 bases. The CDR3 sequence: CASSERRSGEGDTQYF. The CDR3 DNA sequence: TGTGCCAGCAGTGAACGGCGTAGCGGGGAGGGAGATACGCAGTATTTT.